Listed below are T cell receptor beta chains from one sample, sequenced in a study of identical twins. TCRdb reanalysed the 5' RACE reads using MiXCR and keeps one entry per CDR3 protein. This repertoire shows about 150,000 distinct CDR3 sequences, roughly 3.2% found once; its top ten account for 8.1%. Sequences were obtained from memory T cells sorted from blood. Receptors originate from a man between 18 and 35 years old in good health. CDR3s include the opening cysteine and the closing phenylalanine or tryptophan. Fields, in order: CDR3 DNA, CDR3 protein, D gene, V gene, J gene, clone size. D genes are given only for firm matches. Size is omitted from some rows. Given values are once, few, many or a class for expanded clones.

CDR3 DNA: TGTGCCAGCAGCCCCCTAGGGACCTCCTACAATGAGCAGTTCTTC
CDR3 protein: CASSPLGTSYNEQFF
D gene: -
V gene: TRBV14
J gene: TRBJ2-1
clone size: many

CDR3 DNA: TGCAGCGTCGCGCAGGTGTCCCACGAGCAGTACTTC
CDR3 protein: CSVAQVSHEQYF
D gene: -
V gene: TRBV29-1
J gene: TRBJ2-7
clone size: many

CDR3 DNA: TGTGCCAGCAGACCTTCCGGGGGGGGATACCAAGAGACCCAGTACTTC
CDR3 protein: CASRPSGGGYQETQYF
D gene: TRBD2
V gene: TRBV12-3/TRBV12-4
J gene: TRBJ2-5
clone size: many

CDR3 DNA: TGTGCCAGCAGTAATAGGGCTAGCACAGATACGCAGTATTTT
CDR3 protein: CASSNRASTDTQYF
D gene: -
V gene: TRBV4-2
J gene: TRBJ2-3
clone size: many

CDR3 DNA: TGTGCCAGCACCCTCGGACAGGGGAAGACTGAAGCTTTCTTT
CDR3 protein: CASTLGQGKTEAFF
D gene: TRBD1
V gene: TRBV12-3/TRBV12-4
J gene: TRBJ1-1
clone size: many

CDR3 DNA: TGTGCCAGCTCGCCATCCGGACGGAACTACGAGCAGTACTTC
CDR3 protein: CASSPSGRNYEQYF
D gene: -
V gene: TRBV18
J gene: TRBJ2-7
clone size: many

CDR3 DNA: TGTGCCACCGGCCCGAGGCTCACAGATACGCAGTATTTT
CDR3 protein: CATGPRLTDTQYF
D gene: -
V gene: TRBV24-1
J gene: TRBJ2-3
clone size: many

CDR3 DNA: TGTGCCAGCAGCCCGCAGGGACGGGCCAGGTTTGAGCAGTTCTTC
CDR3 protein: CASSPQGRARFEQFF
D gene: -
V gene: TRBV7-2
J gene: TRBJ2-1
clone size: -

CDR3 DNA: TGTGCCAGCAGCTCGCCAATGGGGGGCGAGAGGACTAACTATGGCTACACCTTC
CDR3 protein: CASSSPMGGERTNYGYTF
D gene: -
V gene: TRBV5-6
J gene: TRBJ1-2
clone size: many

CDR3 DNA: TGCAGTGCAACAGGGGGCGGTAACTATGGCTACACCTTC
CDR3 protein: CSATGGGNYGYTF
D gene: TRBD1
V gene: TRBV20-1
J gene: TRBJ1-2
clone size: many

CDR3 DNA: TGTGCCAGCAGCTACCCAGGACAGGGTGAGTCCTTC
CDR3 protein: CASSYPGQGESF
D gene: TRBD1
V gene: TRBV7-2
J gene: TRBJ2-1
clone size: many

CDR3 DNA: TGTGCCAGCAGCCCGCGGGGTCCCCAAGAGACCCAGTACTTC
CDR3 protein: CASSPRGPQETQYF
D gene: -
V gene: TRBV6-1
J gene: TRBJ2-5
clone size: many

CDR3 DNA: TGTGCCAGCAGTTTCGCCGGGAGCTCCTACGAGCAGTACTTC
CDR3 protein: CASSFAGSSYEQYF
D gene: -
V gene: TRBV12-3/TRBV12-4
J gene: TRBJ2-7
clone size: many

CDR3 DNA: TGTGCCAGCAGCCCAGGGGTTCACACCGGGGAGCTGTTTTTT
CDR3 protein: CASSPGVHTGELFF
D gene: -
V gene: TRBV7-2
J gene: TRBJ2-2
clone size: many

CDR3 DNA: TGTGCCAGCAGTGACTACGCCTACGAGCAGTACTTC
CDR3 protein: CASSDYAYEQYF
D gene: -
V gene: TRBV2
J gene: TRBJ2-7
clone size: many

CDR3 DNA: TGCAGTGCTAGAGTACCGACAGGGAGCACAGATACGCAGTATTTT
CDR3 protein: CSARVPTGSTDTQYF
D gene: TRBD1
V gene: TRBV20-1
J gene: TRBJ2-3
clone size: few

CDR3 DNA: TGCGCCAGCCGCCGGAACACAGGACAGGCGAACACTGAAGCTTTCTTT
CDR3 protein: CASRRNTGQANTEAFF
D gene: TRBD1
V gene: TRBV5-1
J gene: TRBJ1-1
clone size: many

CDR3 DNA: TGTGCCACATTACAGGGGGAAGCTTTCTTT
CDR3 protein: CATLQGEAFF
D gene: TRBD1
V gene: TRBV6-5
J gene: TRBJ1-1
clone size: many

CDR3 DNA: TGTGCCAGCAGGGGGACAGTCGCCTCACCCCTCCACTTT
CDR3 protein: CASRGTVASPLHF
D gene: TRBD1
V gene: TRBV27
J gene: TRBJ1-6
clone size: many

CDR3 DNA: TGTGCCAGCAGCCCGACGGATAACTATGGCTACACCTTC
CDR3 protein: CASSPTDNYGYTF
D gene: -
V gene: TRBV9
J gene: TRBJ1-2
clone size: many

CDR3 DNA: TGTGCCAGCAGCCGCAAGAATGAGCAGTTCTTC
CDR3 protein: CASSRKNEQFF
D gene: -
V gene: TRBV7-8
J gene: TRBJ2-1
clone size: few

CDR3 DNA: TGTGCCAGCAGTGATGGGGGAGGCGGCACAGATACGCAGTATTTT
CDR3 protein: CASSDGGGGTDTQYF
D gene: -
V gene: TRBV6-4
J gene: TRBJ2-3
clone size: many

CDR3 DNA: TGTGCCAGCGCTCAGGACGGCACCCCCACCGGGGAGCTGTTTTTT
CDR3 protein: CASAQDGTPTGELFF
D gene: -
V gene: TRBV7-9
J gene: TRBJ2-2
clone size: -

CDR3 DNA: TGTGCCAGCAGCTGGGCCCCTAGCGTTCGACAGTATTTT
CDR3 protein: CASSWAPSVRQYF
D gene: -
V gene: TRBV12-3/TRBV12-4
J gene: TRBJ2-3
clone size: many

CDR3 DNA: TGTGCCAGCGTACGGGACGCCCCCTACGAGCAGTACTTC
CDR3 protein: CASVRDAPYEQYF
D gene: -
V gene: TRBV7-2
J gene: TRBJ2-7
clone size: many

CDR3 DNA: TGTGCCAGCAGTTTAAATTACGGGATCGAGACCCAGTACTTC
CDR3 protein: CASSLNYGIETQYF
D gene: -
V gene: TRBV12-3/TRBV12-4
J gene: TRBJ2-5
clone size: many

CDR3 DNA: TGTGCCAGCAGTCGGTGGTATAGACAGACTAACACCGGGGAGCTGTTTTTT
CDR3 protein: CASSRWYRQTNTGELFF
D gene: -
V gene: TRBV2
J gene: TRBJ2-2
clone size: few

CDR3 DNA: TGTGCTAGTGGTTCACGGTGGACAGCGAACAACTACGAGCAGTACTTC
CDR3 protein: CASGSRWTANNYEQYF
D gene: -
V gene: TRBV12-5
J gene: TRBJ2-7
clone size: many

CDR3 DNA: TGTGCCAGCAGTTACGGTTGGAGCGGGACCTACAATGAGCAGTTCTTC
CDR3 protein: CASSYGWSGTYNEQFF
D gene: TRBD2
V gene: TRBV6-5
J gene: TRBJ2-1
clone size: few

CDR3 DNA: TGCAGTGCTAGCCTCACAGGGGGCGGAAAAGGCTACACCTTC
CDR3 protein: CSASLTGGGKGYTF
D gene: TRBD1
V gene: TRBV20-1
J gene: TRBJ1-2
clone size: many

CDR3 DNA: TGTGCCAGCAGCTTAAAAAGGGGGCGGCAGGGGTCCCTCTCCTACGAGCAGTACTTC
CDR3 protein: CASSLKRGRQGSLSYEQYF
D gene: TRBD1
V gene: TRBV7-3
J gene: TRBJ2-7
clone size: -